This T cell receptor beta chain emerged from a study of T-cell reconstitution after alpha-beta-depleted transplantation in children. As for this clonotype: One junction end disagrees with the germline gene, perhaps due to a read error.

As it was prepared, the TCRbeta library received unique molecular identifiers. TCRdb re-called the PCR reads through MiXCR, storing one row per CDR3 protein. The sample shows roughly 300,000 distinct CDR3 sequences, roughly 10% of them seen only once. The clonotype was recovered from a male patient between 2 and 15 years old who had a stem cell transplant for chronic granulomatous disease, so the T cells may come from the graft donor. This material consisted of peripheral blood, taken 180 days after TCRalphabeta/CD19-depleted stem cell transplant.

The CDR3 spells CASNVEWIGELFF. The CDR3 nucleotides are TGTGCCAGCAATGTCGAGTGGATCGGAGAGCTCTTTTTT. The chain couples TRBV25-1 to TRBJ2-2; no reliable D call. CDR3 length: 13 residues. Germline CDR1 and CDR2: MGHDK and SYGVNS.